The 17 T cell receptor beta chains reported below all come from one sample, sequenced in a study of blood T cell repertoires in COVID-19. The protocol was immunoSEQ multiplex PCR, while the TCRdb copy is restricted to in-frame clones and leaves out a portion. There are tens of thousands of clones in the sample; more than 70% occur only once, and 2% to 3% lies in the top ten. Sequenced: peripheral blood. The receptors were gathered from a man aged 45 to 65 with acute or convalescent COVID-19.

The V and J genes are TRBV2 and TRBJ2-3; D possibly corresponds to TRBD1 (5 bases). Between the trimmed V and J ends, which lost 3 bases and 0 bases, there was a span of 7 bases. CDR1 is SNHLY and CDR2 is FYNNEI in the germline V gene. The CDR3 totals 14 residues. CDR3 protein: CASSEGRSTDTQYF. CDR3 sequence (DNA): TGTGCCAGCAGTGAGGGGCGGAGCACAGATACGCAGTATTTT.

This clone was seen just once. The V and J genes are TRBV24-1 and TRBJ2-1; D remains ambiguous. This CDR3 contains 13 residues. The V end lost 2 bases, the J end lost 4 bases, and 5 bases lay between the germline ends. CDR1 and CDR2 from the germline V gene are KGHDR and SFDVKD. DNA of the CDR3: TGTGCCACCAGTGATTACGGGTACAATGAGCAGTTCTTC. Encoded protein: CATSDYGYNEQFF.

V is TRBV4-1 and J is TRBJ1-3; TRBD1 is a possible D gene (6 bases). Per the germline V gene, CDR1 is MGHRA and CDR2 is YSYEKL. V lost 4 bases to trimming and J lost 2 bases, with 21 bases between them. The CDR3 spans 18 residues. The CDR3, as DNA: TGCGCCAGCAGCCCTACCCCCCTACAGGGAAGACCTGGAAACACCATATATTTT. This codes for CASSPTPLQGRPGNTIYF.

The CDR3 region has the DNA TGTGCCAGTAGTATAGCTGGCGGGGGGCGGGTCACTGAAGCTTTCTTT. Translating it yields CASSIAGGGRVTEAFF. This chain links TRBV19 with TRBJ1-1; a weak D match, TRBD1 (6 bases). From germline, CDR1 is LNHDA and CDR2 SQIVND (reference sequence). This CDR3 region has 16 residues. Trimming pared 1 base from V and 4 bases from J, leaving 16 bases between.

The chain employs TRBV7-2 and TRBJ2-2; D might be TRBD2 (6 bases). The CDR3 loop spans 13 amino acids. V shed 3 bases and J shed 5 bases, with 7 bases lying between them. The V gene's germline CDR1 is SGHTA and CDR2 FQGNSA. For the CDR3, the DNA is TGTGCCAGCAGCTTCGCGGGGACCGGGGAGCTGTTTTTT. Its protein is CASSFAGTGELFF. The variable domain in full, with the rest retrieved from reference TRBV7-2 and TRBJ2-2, is GAGVSQSPSNKVTEKGKDVELRCDPISGHTALYWYRQSLGQGLEFLIYFQGNSAPDKSGLPSDRFSAERTGGSVSTLTIQRTQQEDSAVYLCASSFAGTGELFFGEGSRLTVL.

The chain recombines TRBV4-1 with TRBJ1-1; 9 nucleotides align to TRBD1. V lost 10 bases and J lost 4; bases outside the gene matches: 7. The CDR3 spans 13 residues. Germline loops: CDR1 MGHRA, CDR2 YSYEKL. CDR3 nucleotides: TGCGCCACCTCGACAGGGGGTGGCACTGAAGCTTTCTTT. It yields the protein CATSTGGGTEAFF.

J is TRBJ1-2 and V is TRBV6-5; D gene uncertain. Germline CDR1 is MNHEY and CDR2 is SVGAGI. This CDR3 region has 15 residues. V lost 6 bases, J lost 0 bases, and 14 bases lay in between. CDR3 bases: TGTGCCAGCAGCGCTCTTGGCGGCGCTAACTATGGCTACACCTTC. Amino acids: CASSALGGANYGYTF.

This clone was seen a single time. The chain couples TRBV9 to TRBJ1-1, with D maybe TRBD1 (5 bases). CDR3 length equals 14 residues. Per germline, CDR1 SGDLS and CDR2 YYNGEE. The V gene lost 0 bases and the J gene lost 3 bases, with 9 bases spanning the gap. The CDR3 nucleotides are TGTGCCAGCAGCGTAGGTGGGGCGCACACTGAAGCTTTCTTT. Translation gives CASSVGGAHTEAFF.

The CDR3 DNA reads TGCGCCAGCAGCTTGACAGGACAGGGAACAAGTTCACCCCTCCACTTT. This sequence encodes CASSLTGQGTSSPLHF. The chain has TRBV5-1 and TRBJ1-6; 8 nucleotides agree with TRBD1. Germline CDR1 SGHRS, CDR2 YFSETQ. This CDR3 comprises 16 residues. The J segment lost 9 bases and the V segment lost 1 base, leaving 9 bases of the junction unmatched.

The V gene is TRBV5-1, the J gene TRBJ2-3; D may be TRBD2 (6 bases). From germline, CDR1 is SGHRS and CDR2 YFSETQ. V dropped 5 bases and J dropped 4 bases, with 11 bases sitting between them. The CDR3 spans 13 residues. The CDR3 DNA follows: TGCGCCAGCAGGGTGACTAGGTCAGATACGCAGTATTTT. Amino acid sequence: CASRVTRSDTQYF.

J is TRBJ1-1 and V is TRBV19; 8 nucleotides align to TRBD1. From germline, CDR1 is LNHDA and CDR2 SQIVND (reference sequence). The trim removed 7 bases at V and 5 bases at J, leaving 6 bases unmatched. This CDR3 spans 13 amino acids. CDR3 residues: CASMPGGWTEAFF. CDR3 sequence (DNA): TGTGCCAGTATGCCAGGGGGCTGGACTGAAGCTTTCTTT.

This clone has more than one count but fewer than ten. V and J are TRBV11-2 and TRBJ1-1; 7 positions agree with TRBD1. The germline V gene encodes CDR1 SGHAT and CDR2 FQNNGV. The CDR3 has 15 residues. The ends lost 3 bases at V and 1 base at J; junction bases unmatched: 5. The CDR3 nucleotides read TGTGCCAGCAGCTTTGGGGCAGGGGGGAACACTGAAGCTTTCTTT. Protein sequence: CASSFGAGGNTEAFF.

V usage is TRBV4-1 and J usage is TRBJ2-1; 8 nucleotides match TRBD1. The germline CDR1 and CDR2 sequences are MGHRA and YSYEKL. The CDR3 consists of 16 residues. The ends lost 2 bases at V and 7 bases at J; junction bases unmatched: 10. The CDR3 spells CASSQPSGQGMNEQFF. CDR3 sequence (DNA): TGCGCCAGCAGCCAACCTTCCGGACAGGGAATGAATGAGCAGTTCTTC.

The chain carries TRBV5-1 and TRBJ2-1; TRBD1 matches 7 bases. The germline gives CDR1 SGHRS, CDR2 YFSETQ. This CDR3 is built from 15 residues. V trimming: 0 bases; J trimming: 8 bases; junction bases outside the gene matches: 8. The CDR3: CASSLGGQAWDEQFF. As DNA, the CDR3 is TGCGCCAGCAGCTTGGGAGGACAGGCGTGGGATGAGCAGTTCTTC.

The gene calls are TRBV27 and TRBJ1-2; the D is unclear. The CDR3 is made up of 15 amino acids. Germline-derived CDR1 and CDR2 are MNHEY and SMNVEV (reference sequence). Deletions cut 5 bases from V and 7 bases from J, with 20 bases between. The CDR3 protein is CASSVAPGGIGGYTF. CDR3 nucleotides: TGTGCCAGCAGTGTCGCCCCCGGAGGGATCGGTGGCTACACCTTC.

V gene TRBV24-1 combines with J gene TRBJ2-7; 8 bases are a match to TRBD1. CDR3 size: 18 residues. With V trimmed by 5 bases and J by 3 bases, 17 bases remained unmatched. CDR1 KGHDR and CDR2 SFDVKD come from the germline V gene. CDR3 DNA sequence: TGTGCCACCAGTGCCGAGGGACAGGATCCTAAAAAAGACTACGAGCAGTACTTC. Translating it yields CATSAEGQDPKKDYEQYF.

This clone was seen once. This chain's CDR3 is CASSRLRSEAFF. CDR3 nucleotides: TGTGCCAGCAGCCGCCTGAGGTCTGAAGCTTTCTTT. The gene calls are TRBV12-3 or TRBV12-4 and TRBJ1-1; no reliable D call. Trimming took 6 bases from V and 6 from J, leaving 11 bases between them. There are 12 residues in the CDR3.